The source of this T cell receptor (beta chain) is a study of neurological immune-mediated disorders. Study findings and constraints: TCR clonal expansion peaked in HTLV-1-associated myelopathy patients and was lowest in multiple sclerosis patients.

Documented time point: longitudinal time-point 1 (baseline). The unsorted libraries were generated from a total of 2 million PBMCs, which had been stored in RNAlater at -80 C. Synthesis of cDNA was accomplished via 5'RACE employing 10-nucleotide random UMIs. In every sequencing run, more than 170 million TCR-beta sequences were generated from 15-18 subjects. From the 5' RACE reads, TCRdb called clonotypes with MiXCR, one entry per CDR3 protein. This table holds about 57,000 distinct CDR3 sequences, 9.5% to 12% found once. Germline lookup yields CDR1 SEHNR and CDR2 FQNEAQ (reference sequence). CDR3 size: 12 residues. This clonotype has a count of ten or more. Its antigen remains unknown. Germline and junction disagree at one end, which may indicate a read error.

This sequence was found in a male donor with HTLV-1-associated myelopathy (HAM/TSP). J is TRBJ2-7 and V is TRBV7-9; 7 bases fit TRBD2. Sequenced material: PBMCs. The CDR3 DNA reads TGTGCCAGCAACTTATCGGGAGGCGAGCAGTACTTC. Its translation is CASNLSGGEQYF.